This TCR beta chain was obtained from a study of blood T cell repertoires in COVID-19. Overall study: The analysed material was cDNA or gDNA that came from T cells, B-cell-depleted T cells, or PBMCs.

Here immunoSEQ multiplex PCR was the method, and the copy in TCRdb shows in-frame clones only, minus some. The top ten hold approximately 6.6% of the sample, which has 250,000 or so clones, 80% to 90% seen once. Participants, 18 to 89 years old, spanned 25 or so US areas. The CDR3 sequence is 14 residues long. The germline V gene encodes CDR1 SGHDT and CDR2 YYEEEE. V was trimmed by 1 base and J by 6 bases, leaving 13 bases between them. The sequence derives from a woman aged 45-59 years who had been exposed to COVID-19. The rearrangement uses TRBV5-6 and TRBJ1-1, with TRBD1 as a possible D gene (6 bases). Sequencing was carried out using PBMCs or T cells enriched from blood (not recorded which). The chain's CDR3 is CASSLNGGNAEAFF. The CDR3 region has the DNA TGTGCCAGCAGCTTGAATGGGGGCAATGCTGAAGCTTTCTTT.